One sample yielded the 12 T cell receptor beta chains listed below, sequenced in a study of shared clonotypes between healthy human individuals. This table comes from immunoSEQ multiplex PCR, and its TCRdb copy is limited to in-frame clones, with some not included. The sample lists approximately 1,500,000 clones; around 97% were seen once. The sequencing sample was made of naive CD4+ T cells sorted from blood. Indicated subset: CD45RA+ positively selected. These receptor sequences come from a man younger than 40 in good health.

This chain links TRBV11-2 with TRBJ2-2; D is uncertain. Trimming stripped 5 bases from V and 6 bases from J, with 10 bases between. CDR1 and CDR2 (germline): SGHAT, FQNNGV. CDR3 length: 13 amino acids. The CDR3 sequence is CASSPPVAGELFF. The CDR3 bases are TGTGCCAGCAGCCCCCCCGTGGCCGGGGAGCTGTTTTTT.

CDR3 amino acids: CASSYPGTQSQYF. CDR3 coding DNA: TGTGCCAGCAGCTACCCCGGGACCCAGTCGCAGTACTTC. The chain joins TRBV7-9 to TRBJ2-7; D tentatively reads TRBD1 or TRBD2 (5 bases each). V lost 4 bases and J lost 9, with 16 bases in between. This CDR3 is 13 amino acids long. Germline loops: CDR1 SEHNR, CDR2 FQNEAQ (reference sequence).

CDR3 sequence: CASSLVDMTNTGELFF. The DNA of the CDR3 is TGTGCCAGCAGCTTAGTGGACATGACGAACACCGGGGAGCTGTTTTTT. The V and J genes are TRBV7-6 and TRBJ2-2, with a possible D match to TRBD1 (5 bases). The CDR3 extends over 16 amino acids. Per germline, CDR1 SGHVS and CDR2 FNYEAQ. Trimming took 1 base from V and 0 from J, leaving 9 bases between them.

The CDR3 coding sequence is TGTGCCAGCAGTGGTTCCGGGACTCGCTTCGAAAAACTGTTTTTT. Amino acid sequence: CASSGSGTRFEKLFF. The chain combines TRBV2 with TRBJ1-4; the D gene is possibly TRBD1 (5 bases). Germline CDR1 is SNHLY and CDR2 is FYNNEI. The V end lost 4 bases, the J end lost 8 bases, and 17 bases lay between the germline ends. This CDR3 spans 15 amino acids.

This clone was seen only once. The V and J genes are TRBV5-1 and TRBJ1-4, with TRBD1 identical over 7 bases. The CDR3 is 14 amino acids. Germline V lookup: CDR1 SGHRS, CDR2 YFSETQ. V lost 4 bases and J lost 7; bases outside the gene matches: 7. The DNA for the CDR3 is TGCGCCAGCAGCCCACAGGGGTTGGGTGAAAAACTGTTTTTT. It codes for CASSPQGLGEKLFF.

The genes are TRBV27 and TRBJ2-2; no firm D call. Trimming shortened V by 10 bases and J by 5 bases, and 8 bases separated the two germline ends. In germline, CDR1 is MNHEY, CDR2 SMNVEV (reference sequence). The CDR3 is 11 amino acids. The CDR3 DNA sequence: TGTGCCACCAAACTTACCGGGGAGCTGTTTTTT. This encodes CATKLTGELFF.

CDR3 nucleotide sequence: TGTGCCAGCAGTGAAACGACAGGGACACCCTACGAGCAGTACTTC. It codes for CASSETTGTPYEQYF. The chain combines TRBV2 with TRBJ2-7, with 7 bases matching TRBD1. Germline trimming cut 2 bases from V and 2 bases from J; bases unmatched to any gene: 6. CDR3 length: 15 residues. CDR1 and CDR2 (germline): SNHLY, FYNNEI.

The V gene is TRBV4-1, the J gene TRBJ2-7; 7 positions match TRBD1. V dropped 4 bases and J dropped 2; count of bases not matched to a gene: 8. This CDR3 spans 15 amino acids. Germline CDR1 reads MGHRA; CDR2 reads YSYEKL. The CDR3 protein is CASSRPGQKPYEQYF. DNA of the CDR3: TGCGCCAGCAGCCGACCGGGACAGAAGCCCTACGAGCAGTACTTC.

The genes are TRBV28 and TRBJ2-4; D unclear. The CDR3 runs to 15 residues. Germline CDR1 is MDHEN and CDR2 is SYDVKM. Deletions cut 1 base from V and 0 bases from J, with 7 bases between. CDR3 residues: CASSLYRLAKNIQYF. In nucleotides, the CDR3 is TGTGCCAGCAGTTTATATCGACTAGCCAAAAACATTCAGTACTTC.

Only one count was recorded for this clone. V is TRBV6-5 and J is TRBJ2-5; the D gene is possibly TRBD1 (5 bases). The CDR3 is 16 amino acids. Germline V gene lookup returns CDR1 MNHEY and CDR2 SVGAGI. Trimming took 4 bases from V and 5 from J, leaving 20 bases between them. This chain's CDR3 is CASSFLQVGSAETQYF. The CDR3 DNA reads as TGTGCCAGCAGTTTCTTACAGGTCGGGTCGGCGGAGACCCAGTACTTC.

This clone came up a few times. The same CDR3 arises from other DNA sequences in this sample as well. V usage is TRBV20-1 and J usage is TRBJ1-5; maybe TRBD1 (5 bases). CDR1 is DFQATT and CDR2 is SNEGSKA in the germline V gene (reference sequence). The CDR3 totals 11 residues. V shed 5 bases and J shed 5 bases, with 7 bases lying between them. The CDR3 DNA follows: TGCAGTGCTTCGGGGGATCAGCCCCAGCATTTT. Its translation: CSASGDQPQHF.

The rearrangement joins TRBV6-5 to TRBJ1-3; D is uncertain. Germline-derived CDR1 and CDR2 are MNHEY and SVGAGI. V was shortened by 0 bases and J by 2 bases, with 5 bases between the two germline ends. CDR3 length: 14 residues. The CDR3 DNA is TGTGCCAGCAGTTACTCCTCCCCTGGAAACACCATATATTTT. It is translated as CASSYSSPGNTIYF.